The 10 T cell receptor beta chains in this list originate from one sample, sequenced in a study of T cells after yellow fever vaccination. TCRdb independently ran MiXCR on the 5' RACE reads; one entry per CDR3 protein. This sample has 350,000 to 550,000 distinct CDR3 sequences, with over 15% found just once. The starting material was PBMCs, obtained before the yellow fever booster vaccination. The receptors were sampled from a man younger than 30 who received the YFV17D yellow fever vaccine.

This clonotype was seen a handful of times. The rearrangement joins TRBV12-3 or TRBV12-4 to TRBJ1-2; possible D gene TRBD1, 6 bases. V lost 8 bases and J 7 bases, leaving 11 bases between the germline ends. The CDR3 has 11 amino acids. Written as DNA, the CDR3 is TGTGCCAGCGGGACATTCTCTGGCTACACCTTC. This sequence encodes CASGTFSGYTF.

The table lists this clonotype with a count of one. This chain joins TRBV27 and TRBJ2-5; 10 positions match TRBD2. The CDR3 consists of 16 residues. V gave up 3 bases and J gave up 5 bases; unmatched junction bases: 9. The germline V gene encodes CDR1 MNHEY and CDR2 SMNVEV (reference sequence). CDR3 DNA: TGTGCCAGCAGTTTCAGCGGGGGGGCAGGTGACGAGACCCAGTACTTC. This codes for CASSFSGGAGDETQYF.

This clonotype was seen once. The chain recombines TRBV7-2 with TRBJ2-1; either TRBD1 or TRBD2 may supply D (6 bases each). V was cut by 2 bases and J by 8 bases, with 10 bases left in between. The length of the CDR3 is 13 residues. In germline, CDR1 is SGHTA, CDR2 FQGNSA. This CDR3 reads CASSLKGGDEQFF. CDR3 sequence (DNA): TGTGCCAGCAGCTTAAAGGGGGGTGATGAGCAGTTCTTC.

The chain couples TRBV2 to TRBJ2-5, with 9 nucleotides matching TRBD1. The CDR3 spans 15 residues. The trim removed 4 bases at V and 5 bases at J, leaving 8 bases unmatched. The germline CDR1 and CDR2 sequences are SNHLY and FYNNEI. The CDR3 is CASSGLGQGGETQYF. The CDR3, as DNA: TGTGCCAGCAGTGGGCTGGGACAGGGTGGGGAGACCCAGTACTTC. Full variable domain (rest looked up from reference TRBV2 and TRBJ2-5): EPEVTQTPSHQVTQMGQEVILRCVPISNHLYFYWYRQILGQKVEFLVSFYNNEISEKSEIFDDQFSVERPDGSNFTLKIRSTKLEDSAMYFCASSGLGQGGETQYFGPGTRLLVL.

V is TRBV7-2 and J is TRBJ1-2; D is uncertain. The CDR3 runs 15 residues. V shed 2 bases and J shed 4 bases, with 14 bases lying between them. Germline CDR1 reads SGHTA; CDR2 reads FQGNSA. The CDR3 region is CASSLIVNLSYGYTF. CDR3 coding DNA: TGTGCCAGCAGCTTAATTGTGAACCTTTCCTATGGCTACACCTTC.

The chain carries TRBV20-1 and TRBJ1-2; 10 bases map to TRBD1. Germline trimming cut 3 bases from V and 2 bases from J; bases unmatched to any gene: 9. CDR3 size: 16 residues. Germline-derived CDR1 and CDR2 are DFQATT and SNEGSKA (reference sequence). This CDR3 is CSASNAGTGANYGYTF. The CDR3 coding sequence is TGCAGTGCTAGCAACGCCGGGACAGGGGCCAACTATGGCTACACCTTC.

The V and J genes are TRBV9 and TRBJ1-2, with D possibly being TRBD1 (6 bases). Germline V CDR1 and CDR2: SGDLS, YYNGEE. Trimming shortened V by 3 bases and J by 3 bases, and 12 bases separated the two germline ends. This CDR3 contains 14 residues. The CDR3 DNA is TGTGCCAGCAGCGCCCGTACAGGGTACTATGGCTACACCTTC. This sequence encodes CASSARTGYYGYTF.

This clonotype was detected many times. The chain is built from TRBV6-5 and TRBJ2-6, with D perhaps assigned TRBD1 or TRBD2 (5 bases each). The germline gives CDR1 MNHEY, CDR2 SVGAGI. V was trimmed by 6 bases and J by 0 bases, leaving 6 bases between them. This CDR3 spans 14 amino acids. The CDR3 loop reads CASSGASGANVLTF. The CDR3 coding sequence is TGTGCCAGCAGCGGGGCCTCTGGGGCCAACGTCCTGACTTTC.

The table lists this clonotype with a few counts. The genes are TRBV7-2 and TRBJ2-5; TRBD2 matches at 13 bases. The germline CDR1 and CDR2 sequences are SGHTA and FQGNSA. After removal of 7 bases from V and 4 bases from J, the junction contained 3 bases not matched to a gene. This CDR3 spans 14 amino acids. CDR3 coding DNA: TGTGCCAGCACAACTAGCGGGGGGGCAGAGACCCAGTACTTC. Translation: CASTTSGGAETQYF.

The rearrangement joins TRBV5-1 to TRBJ1-1, with 8 bases matching TRBD1. Germline loops: CDR1 SGHRS, CDR2 YFSETQ. CDR3 size: 16 residues. Unmatched junction bases numbered 19, after V lost 5 bases and J lost 10 bases. The CDR3 reads CASSRAGQGPLSGAFF. DNA for the CDR3: TGCGCCAGCAGTCGAGCAGGACAGGGACCTCTTTCTGGAGCTTTCTTT.